Below are 20 T cell receptor beta chains sequenced from a single sample in a study of CD4+ T cells in melanoma. Clones were sequenced by immunoSEQ multiplex PCR, and TCRdb holds only the in-frame ones, with some missing. The sample holds approximately 110,000 clones, 92% seen once. The sample comprised peripheral blood. The receptors shown here come from a human donor with melanoma.

The chain employs TRBV28 and TRBJ2-5; TRBD2 is a possible D gene (6 bases). V lost 10 bases to trimming and J lost 1 base, with 16 bases between them. The CDR3 spans 14 residues. The germline CDR1 and CDR2 sequences are MDHEN and SYDVKM. As DNA, the CDR3 is TGTGCCACGACCTTGGACTATCTCCAAGAGACCCAGTACTTC. This translates into CATTLDYLQETQYF.

A single count supports this clone. The chain employs TRBV11-3 and TRBJ2-7; TRBD1 is a possible D gene (5 bases). V lost 4 bases to trimming and J lost 2 bases, with 12 bases between them. This CDR3 comprises 14 residues. Germline V CDR1 and CDR2: SGHNT, YENEEA. CDR3 in amino acids: CASSSDSPPYEQYF. The CDR3 bases are TGTGCCAGCAGCTCCGACAGCCCTCCCTACGAGCAGTACTTC.

The chain recombines TRBV5-6 with TRBJ1-1; 9 bases fit TRBD1. There are 16 residues in the CDR3. Germline V lookup: CDR1 SGHDT, CDR2 YYEEEE. J was trimmed by 3 bases and V by 4 bases; bases with no gene match: 10. CDR3 sequence: CASSGYNRGLYTEAFF. Written as DNA, the CDR3 is TGTGCCAGCAGCGGCTATAACAGGGGGCTGTACACTGAAGCTTTCTTT.

This clone was observed a handful of times. V and J are TRBV5-1 and TRBJ2-3, with 8 bases identical to TRBD2. Germline V gene data show CDR1 as SGHRS and CDR2 as YFSETQ. This CDR3 region has 14 residues. Trimming at V came to 4 bases and at J to 4 bases, leaving 5 bases not matched to a gene. The CDR3 here is CASSVLAEADTQYF. The CDR3 nucleotides read TGCGCCAGCAGCGTACTAGCGGAAGCAGATACGCAGTATTTT.

This chain joins TRBV19 and TRBJ2-2; 7 nucleotides agree with TRBD2. This CDR3 has 13 residues. V lost 6 bases, J lost 6 bases, and 4 bases stayed unmatched. The germline gives CDR1 LNHDA, CDR2 SQIVND (reference sequence). The CDR3 DNA reads as TGTGCCAGTAGGTGGGGGGGGTCCGGGGAGCTGTTTTTT. It translates to CASRWGGSGELFF.

The rearrangement uses TRBV29-1 and TRBJ1-2; 8 nucleotides line up with TRBD1. Per germline, CDR1 SQVTM and CDR2 ANQGSEA. The CDR3 has 10 residues. Trimming took 6 bases from V and 8 from J; bases not matched to a gene: 2. The CDR3 loop is CSVRTGGYTF. In nucleotides, the CDR3 is TGCAGCGTACGGACAGGGGGCTACACCTTC.

CDR3 sequence (DNA): TGCGCCAGCAGCCCGACAGGGGCCGACAATCAGCCCCAGCATTTT. Translated: CASSPTGADNQPQHF. This sequence joins TRBV5-1 and TRBJ1-5, with 8 bases that match TRBD1. Germline V lookup: CDR1 SGHRS, CDR2 YFSETQ. After removal of 4 bases from V and 3 bases from J, the junction contained 6 bases not matched to a gene. CDR3 length: 15 residues.

This clone was seen just once. The rearrangement joins TRBV7-6 to TRBJ2-1; D remains unclear. The CDR3 spans 12 residues. Germline V gene data show CDR1 as SGHVS and CDR2 as FNYEAQ. Trimming stripped 1 base from V and 6 bases from J, with 4 bases between. The CDR3 DNA reads as TGTGCCAGCAGCTTAGTTAGCAATGAGCAGTTCTTC. This codes for CASSLVSNEQFF.

The V gene is TRBV7-3, the J gene TRBJ2-2, with TRBD1 identical over 7 bases. Germline values: CDR1 SGHTA, CDR2 FQGTGA. With V trimmed by 2 bases and J by 0 bases, 0 bases remained unmatched. The CDR3 is 15 residues long. The CDR3 DNA reads TGTGCCAGCAGCTTAGGGACAGCGAACACCGGGGAGCTGTTTTTT. This encodes CASSLGTANTGELFF.

CDR3 protein: CASSAQEGQYF. In nucleotides, the CDR3 is TGCGCCAGCAGCGCCCAGGAGGGGCAGTACTTC. The chain couples TRBV5-1 to TRBJ2-7; tentatively, D is TRBD2 (6 bases). This CDR3 has 11 amino acids. V shed 4 bases and J shed 9 bases, with 11 bases lying between them. Germline V lookup: CDR1 SGHRS, CDR2 YFSETQ.

The rearrangement joins TRBV5-4 to TRBJ2-3; TRBD1 matches 7 bases. The trim removed 7 bases at V and 2 bases at J, leaving 7 bases unmatched. Germline CDR1 is SGHNT and CDR2 is YYREEE (reference sequence). This CDR3 is built from 14 residues. The CDR3, as DNA: TGTGCCAGCCGAGACAGGGTCGACACAGATACGCAGTATTTT. Its protein is CASRDRVDTDTQYF.

The chain has TRBV6-5 and TRBJ2-6; D unresolved. Between the trimmed V and J ends, which lost 1 base and 0 bases, there was a span of 4 bases. This CDR3 spans 15 amino acids. CDR1 MNHEY and CDR2 SVGAGI come from the germline V gene. CDR3 sequence reads: CASSYFLSGANVLTF. The DNA for the CDR3 is TGTGCCAGCAGTTACTTTCTCTCTGGGGCCAACGTCCTGACTTTC.

About this clone: Other nucleotide sequences in the sample specify the same CDR3. The V and J genes are TRBV5-1 and TRBJ2-5, with 12 bases matching TRBD2. CDR3 size: 16 residues. The J segment lost 2 bases and the V segment lost 0 bases, leaving 2 bases of the junction unmatched. The germline CDR1 and CDR2 sequences are SGHRS and YFSETQ. The CDR3 sequence: CASSLGLAGGQETQYF. The CDR3 DNA reads as TGCGCCAGCAGCTTGGGTCTAGCGGGAGGGCAAGAGACCCAGTACTTC.

This clone was picked up one time. J is TRBJ2-7 and V is TRBV7-6; D is uncertain. This CDR3 comprises 15 residues. V was clipped by 0 bases and J by 0 bases, with 9 bases between them. CDR1 is SGHVS and CDR2 is FNYEAQ in the germline V gene. CDR3 nucleotides: TGTGCCAGCAGCTTAGCTGTTACACACTCCTACGAGCAGTACTTC. This codes for CASSLAVTHSYEQYF.

CDR3 protein: CASRGGLVPYEQYF. The CDR3 nucleotides read TGTGCCAGCAGGGGGGGACTGGTACCCTACGAGCAGTACTTC. The chain carries TRBV6-1 and TRBJ2-7, with D possibly being TRBD2 (6 bases). The CDR3 extends over 14 amino acids. V lost 6 bases and J 2 bases, leaving 14 bases between the germline ends. Germline V gene data show CDR1 as MNHNS and CDR2 as SASEGT.

This clone was seen only once. The chain recombines TRBV2 with TRBJ2-1; 10 positions match TRBD2. The V gene end was trimmed by 7 bases and the J gene end by 8 bases; junction bases not matched to a gene: 5. CDR1 and CDR2 from the germline V gene are SNHLY and FYNNEI. The CDR3 sequence is 13 residues long. CDR3 sequence reads: CASKRGGLDEQFF. Written as DNA, the CDR3 is TGTGCCAGCAAGCGGGGGGGCTTAGATGAGCAGTTCTTC.

The chain carries TRBV7-2 and TRBJ2-3; D not resolved. This CDR3 region has 14 residues. CDR1 is SGHTA and CDR2 is FQGNSA in the germline V gene. V lost 2 bases to trimming and J lost 6 bases, with 12 bases between them. The CDR3 region is CASSLFLVGDTQYF. The CDR3 DNA reads TGTGCCAGCAGCTTATTCCTAGTAGGCGATACGCAGTATTTT. The entire variable domain, with the rest obtained from reference TRBV7-2 and TRBJ2-3, is as follows: GAGVSQSPSNKVTEKGKDVELRCDPISGHTALYWYRQSLGQGLEFLIYFQGNSAPDKSGLPSDRFSAERTGGSVSTLTIQRTQQEDSAVYLCASSLFLVGDTQYFGPGTRLTVL.

The rearrangement links TRBV18 to TRBJ1-1, with 7 bases that match TRBD1. This CDR3 spans 14 amino acids. The germline V gene encodes CDR1 KGHSH and CDR2 LQKENI. V gave up 3 bases and J gave up 4 bases; unmatched junction bases: 5. CDR3 amino acids: CASSPRGPGTEAFF. The CDR3 DNA reads TGTGCCAGCTCACCGAGGGGGCCGGGCACTGAAGCTTTCTTT.

V is TRBV10-3 and J is TRBJ1-2; a weak D match, TRBD1 (5 bases). Trimming removed 3 bases at V and 6 bases at J, with 20 bases between. The CDR3 length is 16 residues. CDR1 is ENHRY and CDR2 is SYGVKD in the germline V gene. The CDR3 bases are TGTGCCATCAGTGAAGAAGGGGACCGGCAGGTAGATGGCTACACCTTC. Amino acids: CAISEEGDRQVDGYTF.

This clone was counted a few times. The gene calls are TRBV9 and TRBJ1-5, with D possibly TRBD1 on 6 matching bases. Germline loops: CDR1 SGDLS, CDR2 YYNGEE. The CDR3 is made up of 16 amino acids. With 0 bases removed from V and 7 bases from J, the gap between germline ends came to 17 bases. Here the CDR3 reads CASSVAETGVRQPQHF. Written as DNA, the CDR3 is TGTGCCAGCAGCGTAGCCGAGACAGGAGTTCGACAGCCCCAGCATTTT.